One and the same sample provided the 29 T cell receptor beta chains below, sequenced in a study of T cell changes during pregnancy in multiple sclerosis. Method: immunoSEQ multiplex PCR; TCRdb's copy keeps in-frame clones and lacks some. The sample includes almost 95,000 clones, 92% of them seen just once. The source was peripheral blood, collected in the first trimester of pregnancy. The source of these receptors is a female donor with multiple sclerosis, enrolled in a pregnancy study.

The V and J genes are TRBV6-5 and TRBJ2-7; D remains unclear. Between the trimmed V and J ends, which lost 6 bases and 3 bases, there was a span of 6 bases. From germline, CDR1 is MNHEY and CDR2 SVGAGI. The CDR3 consists of 11 residues. CDR3: CASSRHYEQYF. CDR3 DNA sequence: TGTGCCAGCAGCCGACACTACGAGCAGTACTTC.

The CDR3 sequence is CASSLGFPTGMNTEAFF. The CDR3 nucleotides are TGCGCCAGCAGCCTTGGGTTCCCTACGGGGATGAACACTGAAGCTTTCTTT. The chain carries TRBV4-1 and TRBJ1-1; D uncertain. This CDR3 is built from 17 residues. Germline V gene sequence: CDR1 MGHRA, CDR2 YSYEKL. The V and J ends lost 4 bases and 0 bases respectively, with 18 bases between them.

V is TRBV11-2 and J is TRBJ1-1; 8 nucleotides agree with TRBD1. The CDR3 totals 16 residues. Germline trimming cut 2 bases from V and 4 bases from J; bases unmatched to any gene: 9. In germline, CDR1 is SGHAT, CDR2 FQNNGV. Written as DNA, the CDR3 is TGTGCCAGCAGCTTATCTTCCTACAGGGGGGGCACTGAAGCTTTCTTT. Amino acids: CASSLSSYRGGTEAFF.

This clone has just one count. This chain joins TRBV27 and TRBJ1-5; tentatively, D is TRBD1 (6 bases). The CDR3 sequence is 15 residues long. V lost 3 bases to trimming and J lost 2 bases, with 11 bases between them. Per germline, CDR1 MNHEY and CDR2 SMNVEV (reference sequence). This chain's CDR3 is CASSLGARGNQPQHF. The CDR3 region has the DNA TGTGCCAGCAGTTTGGGGGCGCGGGGCAATCAGCCCCAGCATTTT.

This sequence joins TRBV4-3 and TRBJ2-7; 8 nucleotides align to TRBD2. Per germline, CDR1 LGHNA and CDR2 YSLEER. V lost 0 bases, J lost 3 bases, and 4 bases stayed unmatched. The CDR3 has 15 amino acids. The CDR3 nucleotides are TGCGCCAGCAGCCAAGACAGCGGGGGAAACTACGAGCAGTACTTC. Translated, it gives CASSQDSGGNYEQYF.

This rearrangement joins TRBV18 to TRBJ2-1; D is uncertain. The CDR3 consists of 12 residues. Germline V gene lookup returns CDR1 KGHSH and CDR2 LQKENI. The germline V and J ends were trimmed by 6 bases and 7 bases, with 10 bases remaining between them. The CDR3 nucleotides read TGTGCCAGCTCCCCGCACGAGAATGAGCAGTTCTTC. Amino acid sequence: CASSPHENEQFF.

The genes are TRBV28 and TRBJ2-7; D perhaps matches TRBD2 (6 bases). The CDR3 is made up of 16 amino acids. In germline, CDR1 is MDHEN, CDR2 SYDVKM. Trimming removed 5 bases at V and 2 bases at J, with 19 bases between. The CDR3 region has the DNA TGTGCCAGCAGTCACCCGCCCCAGGACTACACCTACGAGCAGTACTTC. It is translated as CASSHPPQDYTYEQYF.

The chain has TRBV27 and TRBJ1-5, with D perhaps matching TRBD1 (5 bases). The germline V gene encodes CDR1 MNHEY and CDR2 SMNVEV (reference sequence). Trimming pared 7 bases from V and 3 bases from J, leaving 13 bases between. This CDR3 spans 14 amino acids. The CDR3 DNA follows: TGTGCCAGCAAATTGTGGGGGGACAATCAGCCCCAGCATTTT. Translation: CASKLWGDNQPQHF.

This chain connects TRBV5-4 to TRBJ2-5; 10 bases map to TRBD2. Per the germline V gene, CDR1 is SGHNT and CDR2 is YYREEE (reference sequence). The CDR3 is 17 residues long. The V gene end was trimmed by 0 bases and the J gene end by 2 bases; junction bases not matched to a gene: 7. CDR3 region: CASSLVILAGEQETQYF. For the CDR3, the DNA is TGTGCCAGCAGCTTGGTTATCCTAGCGGGGGAACAAGAGACCCAGTACTTC.

The gene calls are TRBV30 and TRBJ2-7, with D possibly matching TRBD1 (6 bases). V shed 2 bases and J shed 2 bases, with 13 bases lying between them. In germline, CDR1 is GTSNPN, CDR2 SVGIG (reference sequence). CDR3 length: 14 residues. The CDR3 loop reads CAWSSRDITYEQYF. The CDR3 nucleotides read TGTGCCTGGAGTTCCCGGGACATAACCTACGAGCAGTACTTC.

The chain is built from TRBV18 and TRBJ2-7, with unresolved D. The CDR3 covers 11 residues. Germline V gives CDR1 KGHSH, CDR2 LQKENI. Trimming took 6 bases from V and 5 from J, leaving 8 bases between them. For the CDR3, the DNA is TGTGCCAGCTCTAGCAAGGACGAGCAGTACTTC. Translation: CASSSKDEQYF.

The J gene is TRBJ1-3, the V gene TRBV7-8; D possibly corresponds to TRBD1 (5 bases). The V gene's germline CDR1 is SGHVS and CDR2 FQNEAQ. V dropped 2 bases and J dropped 8 bases, with 19 bases sitting between them. The length of the CDR3 is 16 residues. The CDR3 nucleotides are TGTGCCAGCAGCTTAAAGGGACTTAAAGTCGGGGACACCATATATTTT. Residues: CASSLKGLKVGDTIYF.

The rearrangement uses TRBV7-9 and TRBJ1-3, with D maybe TRBD1 (5 bases). The CDR3 is made up of 16 amino acids. Germline-derived CDR1 and CDR2 are SEHNR and FQNEAQ (reference sequence). V lost 2 bases, J lost 4 bases, and 15 bases lay in between. CDR3: CASSLLGGNSGNTIYF. For the CDR3, the DNA is TGTGCCAGCAGCTTACTCGGGGGGAACTCCGGAAACACCATATATTTT.

J is TRBJ1-1 and V is TRBV7-9, with 7 bases fitting TRBD1. Germline CDR1 and CDR2: SEHNR and FQNEAQ (reference sequence). This CDR3 spans 14 amino acids. Unmatched junction bases numbered 7, after V lost 8 bases and J lost 1 base. CDR3 nucleotide sequence: TGTGCCAGCTTGAACAGGGGTTGGAACACTGAAGCTTTCTTT. Residues: CASLNRGWNTEAFF.

DNA for the CDR3: TGTGCCAGTAGTATGGGGGGTGGGGCCAACGTCCTGACTTTC. Translating it yields CASSMGGGANVLTF. The rearrangement uses TRBV19 and TRBJ2-6; maybe TRBD2 (6 bases). This CDR3 spans 14 amino acids. The germline V and J ends were trimmed by 3 bases and 3 bases, with 6 bases remaining between them. Germline V lookup: CDR1 LNHDA, CDR2 SQIVND (reference sequence).

This sequence joins TRBV11-1 and TRBJ2-1; D gene unclear. Germline V gene lookup returns CDR1 SGHAT and CDR2 FQDESV (reference sequence). V dropped 4 bases and J dropped 8 bases, with 9 bases sitting between them. This CDR3 has 12 amino acids. CDR3 loop: CASSSWQYEQFF. Written as DNA, the CDR3 is TGTGCCAGCAGCTCCTGGCAATATGAGCAGTTCTTC.

This clone was observed once. The chain joins TRBV11-2 to TRBJ2-1; 9 bases map to TRBD1. In germline, CDR1 is SGHAT, CDR2 FQNNGV. The CDR3 runs 15 residues. With 5 bases clipped from V and 8 bases from J, the junction kept 10 bases outside the gene matches. CDR3 nucleotide sequence: TGTGCCAGCAGCGTAGGTCCGGGACAGGGCCATGAGCAGTTCTTC. It specifies CASSVGPGQGHEQFF.

The chain recombines TRBV28 with TRBJ2-6; weak D call: TRBD1 (6 bases). This CDR3 spans 17 amino acids. V gave up 3 bases and J gave up 0 bases, with 12 bases separating them. Germline loops: CDR1 MDHEN, CDR2 SYDVKM. The CDR3 reads CASSFGTLRSGANVLTF. DNA of the CDR3: TGTGCCAGCAGTTTCGGGACACTGCGCTCTGGGGCCAACGTCCTGACTTTC.

The chain carries TRBV6-5 and TRBJ2-1, with D unresolved. This CDR3 has 13 residues. Germline V gene data show CDR1 as MNHEY and CDR2 as SVGAGI. The germline V and J ends were trimmed by 6 bases and 8 bases, with 14 bases remaining between them. This CDR3 reads CASSPTSSDEQFF. The CDR3 DNA reads TGTGCCAGCAGCCCCACATCGAGCGATGAGCAGTTCTTC.

CDR3 DNA: TGCGCCAGCAGCCAAGATGGAAGGGGTGGCTATGGCTACACCTTC. Residues: CASSQDGRGGYGYTF. The rearrangement links TRBV4-1 to TRBJ1-2, with D maybe TRBD1 (5 bases). The germline V gene encodes CDR1 MGHRA and CDR2 YSYEKL. With 0 bases removed from V and 4 bases from J, the gap between germline ends came to 12 bases. CDR3 length: 15 residues.

The J gene is TRBJ2-7, the V gene TRBV6-5; D might be TRBD1 (6 bases). Germline values: CDR1 MNHEY, CDR2 SVGAGI. V was cut by 4 bases and J by 3 bases, with 10 bases left in between. The CDR3 sequence is 13 residues long. CDR3 DNA sequence: TGTGCCAGCAGTTTCGGACAGTTCTACGAGCAGTACTTC. Amino acid sequence: CASSFGQFYEQYF.

CDR3 region: CASSQPWTGSNQPQHF. The CDR3, as DNA: TGCGCCAGCAGCCAACCCTGGACAGGGAGCAATCAGCCCCAGCATTTT. This rearrangement joins TRBV4-1 to TRBJ1-5; 8 bases are a match to TRBD1. CDR1 is MGHRA and CDR2 is YSYEKL in the germline V gene. V lost 2 bases to trimming and J lost 1 base; unmatched junction nucleotides: 4. CDR3 length equals 16 residues.

The chain has TRBV15 and TRBJ2-3; no clear D. Germline CDR1 is LNHNV and CDR2 is YYDKDF (reference sequence). This CDR3 comprises 15 residues. The ends were cut back, 1 base at V and 5 bases at J, with 13 bases in the middle. The CDR3 region has the DNA TGTGCCACCAGCAGAGGTAGAGTTCCGGGAGATACGCAGTATTTT. Its translation is CATSRGRVPGDTQYF.

This chain joins TRBV5-6 and TRBJ2-1; perhaps TRBD2 as D (5 bases). The CDR3 runs to 16 residues. V lost 0 bases and J 2 bases, leaving 12 bases between the germline ends. Germline lookup yields CDR1 SGHDT and CDR2 YYEEEE. This CDR3 reads CASSLGRALAYNEQFF. CDR3 DNA: TGTGCCAGCAGCTTGGGGCGGGCGCTTGCCTACAATGAGCAGTTCTTC.

This chain connects TRBV14 to TRBJ2-3; D is unclear. Trimming stripped 2 bases from V and 0 bases from J, with 12 bases between. CDR3 length equals 16 residues. From germline, CDR1 is SGHDN and CDR2 FVKESK. The CDR3 nucleotides are TGTGCCAGCAGCCAAACTCGTTACTCTAGCACAGATACGCAGTATTTT. It encodes CASSQTRYSSTDTQYF.

The J gene is TRBJ1-2, the V gene TRBV6-1; no firm D call. Germline CDR1 is MNHNS and CDR2 is SASEGT. V dropped 0 bases and J dropped 0 bases, with 11 bases sitting between them. The CDR3 has 16 amino acids. The CDR3: CASSEAGKASNYGYTF. The CDR3 coding sequence is TGTGCCAGCAGTGAAGCCGGTAAAGCATCTAACTATGGCTACACCTTC.

V is TRBV4-1 and J is TRBJ2-5; D call uncertain. V dropped 4 bases and J dropped 2 bases, with 8 bases sitting between them. From germline, CDR1 is MGHRA and CDR2 YSYEKL. This CDR3 spans 13 amino acids. In DNA form, the CDR3 reads TGCGCCAGCAGCCTCCTGTCTCAAGAGACCCAGTACTTC. Its protein product is CASSLLSQETQYF.

The chain combines TRBV30 with TRBJ1-1; the match to TRBD1 covers 10 bases. J was trimmed by 5 bases and V by 1 base; bases with no gene match: 13. This CDR3 has 17 amino acids. Germline CDR1 and CDR2: GTSNPN and SVGIG (reference sequence). Written as DNA, the CDR3 is TGTGCCTGGAGTGCCCCTCACCTAGGACAGGGGGGGACTGAAGCTTTCTTT. Translating gives CAWSAPHLGQGGTEAFF.

This clone was counted only a few times. The rearrangement links TRBV27 to TRBJ1-1, with unresolved D. CDR1 and CDR2 (germline): MNHEY, SMNVEV (reference sequence). Deletions cut 2 bases from V and 0 bases from J, with 10 bases between. CDR3 length equals 15 residues. The CDR3 sequence: CASSLNGAMNTEAFF. In DNA form, the CDR3 reads TGTGCCAGCAGTTTAAATGGAGCCATGAACACTGAAGCTTTCTTT.